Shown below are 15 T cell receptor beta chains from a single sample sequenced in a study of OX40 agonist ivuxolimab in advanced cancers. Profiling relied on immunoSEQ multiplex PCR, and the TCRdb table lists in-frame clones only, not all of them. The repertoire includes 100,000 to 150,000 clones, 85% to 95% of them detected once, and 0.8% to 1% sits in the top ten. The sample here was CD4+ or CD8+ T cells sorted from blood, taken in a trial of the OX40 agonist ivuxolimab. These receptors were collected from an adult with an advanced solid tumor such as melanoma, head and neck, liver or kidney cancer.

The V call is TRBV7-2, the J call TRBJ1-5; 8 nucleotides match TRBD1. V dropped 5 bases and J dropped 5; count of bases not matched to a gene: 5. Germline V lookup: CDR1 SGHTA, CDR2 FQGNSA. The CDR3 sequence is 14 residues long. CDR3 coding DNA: TGTGCCAGCAGCCAAGACAGGGGTGATCAGCCCCAGCATTTT. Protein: CASSQDRGDQPQHF.

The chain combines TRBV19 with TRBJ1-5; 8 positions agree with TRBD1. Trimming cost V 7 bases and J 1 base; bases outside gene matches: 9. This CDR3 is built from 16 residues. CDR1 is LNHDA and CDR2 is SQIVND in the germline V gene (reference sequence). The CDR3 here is CASTPRGRGSNQPQHF. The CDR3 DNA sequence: TGTGCCAGTACCCCCAGGGGGCGAGGAAGCAATCAGCCCCAGCATTTT.

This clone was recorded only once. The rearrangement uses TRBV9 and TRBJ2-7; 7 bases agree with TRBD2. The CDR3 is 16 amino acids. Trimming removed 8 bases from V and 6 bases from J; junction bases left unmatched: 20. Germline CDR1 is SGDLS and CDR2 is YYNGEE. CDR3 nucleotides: TGTGCCAGTTCCGAGGGCGGGGGAGGGCCGGGGTCCGAGCAGTACTTC. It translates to CASSEGGGGPGSEQYF.

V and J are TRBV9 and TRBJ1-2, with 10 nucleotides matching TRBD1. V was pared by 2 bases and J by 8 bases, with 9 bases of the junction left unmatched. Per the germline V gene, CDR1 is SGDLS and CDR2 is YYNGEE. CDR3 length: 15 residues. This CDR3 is CASSVTGGAIDGYTF. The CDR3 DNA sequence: TGTGCCAGCAGCGTGACAGGGGGCGCGATCGACGGCTACACCTTC. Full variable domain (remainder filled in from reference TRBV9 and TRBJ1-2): DSGVTQTPKHLITATGQRVTLRCSPRSGDLSVYWYQQSLDQGLQFLIQYYNGEERAKGNILERFSAQQFPDLHSELNLSSLELGDSALYFCASSVTGGAIDGYTFGSGTRLTVV.

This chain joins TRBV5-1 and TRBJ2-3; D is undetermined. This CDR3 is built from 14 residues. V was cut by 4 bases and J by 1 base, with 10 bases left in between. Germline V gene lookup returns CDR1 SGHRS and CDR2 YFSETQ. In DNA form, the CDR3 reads TGCGCCAGCAGCCCAGCCGGCCGCACAGATACGCAGTATTTT. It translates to CASSPAGRTDTQYF.

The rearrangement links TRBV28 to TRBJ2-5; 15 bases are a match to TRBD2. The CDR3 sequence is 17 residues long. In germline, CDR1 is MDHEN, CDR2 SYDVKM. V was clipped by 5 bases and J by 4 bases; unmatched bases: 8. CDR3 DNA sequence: TGTGCCAGCAGTGAATGGACTAGCGGGAGGGCCGCAGAGACCCAGTACTTC. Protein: CASSEWTSGRAAETQYF.

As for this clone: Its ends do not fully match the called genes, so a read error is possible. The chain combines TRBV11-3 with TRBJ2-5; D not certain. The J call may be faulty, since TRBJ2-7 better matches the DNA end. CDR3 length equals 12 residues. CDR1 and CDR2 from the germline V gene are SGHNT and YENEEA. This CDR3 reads CASSLESSEQYF. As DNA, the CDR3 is TGTGCCAGCAGCTTAGAATCCTCCGAGCAGTACTTC.

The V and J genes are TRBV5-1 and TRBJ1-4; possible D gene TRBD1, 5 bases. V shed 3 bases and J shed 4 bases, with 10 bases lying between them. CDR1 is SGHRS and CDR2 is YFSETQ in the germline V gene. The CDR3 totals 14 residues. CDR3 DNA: TGCGCCAGCAGCTCGGGACGGATTAATGAAAAACTGTTTTTT. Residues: CASSSGRINEKLFF.

CDR3 in amino acids: CASSDAQNTEAFF. The CDR3 DNA reads as TGTGCCAGCTCGGACGCCCAGAACACTGAAGCTTTCTTT. The chain couples TRBV18 to TRBJ1-1, with D uncertain. V lost 6 bases and J 1 base, leaving 9 bases between the germline ends. CDR1 and CDR2 (germline): KGHSH, LQKENI. The CDR3 extends over 13 amino acids.

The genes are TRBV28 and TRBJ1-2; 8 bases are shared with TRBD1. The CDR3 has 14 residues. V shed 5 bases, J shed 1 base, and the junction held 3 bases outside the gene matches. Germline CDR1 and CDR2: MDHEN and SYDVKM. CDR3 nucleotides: TGTGCCAGCAGTCCGGGACAGGTTAACTATGGCTACACCTTC. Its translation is CASSPGQVNYGYTF.

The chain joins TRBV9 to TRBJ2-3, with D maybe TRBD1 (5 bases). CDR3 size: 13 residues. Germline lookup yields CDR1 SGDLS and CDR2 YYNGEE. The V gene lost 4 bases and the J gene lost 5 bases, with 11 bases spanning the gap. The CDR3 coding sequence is TGTGCCAGCAGCCCCGCCAGGGTAGATACGCAGTATTTT. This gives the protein CASSPARVDTQYF.

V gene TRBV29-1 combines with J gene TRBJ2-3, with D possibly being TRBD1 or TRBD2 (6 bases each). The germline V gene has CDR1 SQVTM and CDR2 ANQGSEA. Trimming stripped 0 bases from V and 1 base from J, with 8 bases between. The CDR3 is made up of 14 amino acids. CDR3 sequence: CSVEEGGGTDTQYF. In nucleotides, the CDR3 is TGCAGCGTTGAAGAGGGGGGCGGCACAGATACGCAGTATTTT.

This CDR3 is CASSLVGVWGRTETQYF. CDR3 DNA sequence: TGTGCCAGCAGCTTAGTAGGAGTTTGGGGGAGGACAGAGACCCAGTACTTC. V usage is TRBV7-2 and J usage is TRBJ2-5, with D perhaps TRBD2 (6 bases). Germline lookup yields CDR1 SGHTA and CDR2 FQGNSA. The CDR3 extends over 17 amino acids. The ends were cut back, 1 base at V and 4 bases at J, with 19 bases in the middle.

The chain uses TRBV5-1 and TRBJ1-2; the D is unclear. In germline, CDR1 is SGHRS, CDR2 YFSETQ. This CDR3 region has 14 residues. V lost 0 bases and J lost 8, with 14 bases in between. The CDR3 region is CASSLGGSAAGYTF. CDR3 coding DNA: TGCGCCAGCAGCTTGGGTGGGTCGGCTGCCGGCTACACCTTC.

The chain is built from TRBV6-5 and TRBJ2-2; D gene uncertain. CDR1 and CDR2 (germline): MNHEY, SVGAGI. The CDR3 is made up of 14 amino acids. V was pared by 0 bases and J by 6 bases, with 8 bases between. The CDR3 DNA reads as TGTGCCAGCAGTTACTCGATTGATCCCGGGGAGCTGTTTTTT. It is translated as CASSYSIDPGELFF.